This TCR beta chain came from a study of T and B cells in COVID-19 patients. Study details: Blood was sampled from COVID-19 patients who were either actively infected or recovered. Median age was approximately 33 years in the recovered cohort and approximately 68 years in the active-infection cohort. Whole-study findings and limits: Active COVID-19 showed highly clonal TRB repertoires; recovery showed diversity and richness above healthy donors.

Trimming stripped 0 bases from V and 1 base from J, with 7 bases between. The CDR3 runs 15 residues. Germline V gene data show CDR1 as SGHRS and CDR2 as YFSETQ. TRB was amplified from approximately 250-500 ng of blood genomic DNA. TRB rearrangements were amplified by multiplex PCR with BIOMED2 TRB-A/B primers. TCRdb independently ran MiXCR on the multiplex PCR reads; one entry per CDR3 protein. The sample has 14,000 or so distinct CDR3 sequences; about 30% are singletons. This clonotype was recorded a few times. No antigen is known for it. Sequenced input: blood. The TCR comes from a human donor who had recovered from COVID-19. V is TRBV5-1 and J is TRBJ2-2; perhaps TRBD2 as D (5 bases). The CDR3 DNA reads TGCGCCAGCAGCTTGGAAGGGAGGAACACCGGGGAGCTGTTTTTT. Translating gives CASSLEGRNTGELFF.